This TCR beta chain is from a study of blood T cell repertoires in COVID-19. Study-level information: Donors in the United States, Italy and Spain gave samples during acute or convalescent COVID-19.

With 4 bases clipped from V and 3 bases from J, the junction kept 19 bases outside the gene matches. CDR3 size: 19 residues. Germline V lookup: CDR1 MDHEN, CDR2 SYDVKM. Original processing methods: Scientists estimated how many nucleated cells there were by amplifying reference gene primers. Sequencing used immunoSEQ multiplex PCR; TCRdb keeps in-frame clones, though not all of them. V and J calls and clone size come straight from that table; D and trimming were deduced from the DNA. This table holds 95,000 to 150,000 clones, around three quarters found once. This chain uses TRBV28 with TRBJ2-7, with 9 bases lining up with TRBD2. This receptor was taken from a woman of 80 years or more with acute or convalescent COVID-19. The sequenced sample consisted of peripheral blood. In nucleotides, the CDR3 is TGTGCCAGCAGTTCTCCCGGGACTAGCTCCACCGGAGGGTACTACGAGCAGTACTTC. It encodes CASSSPGTSSTGGYYEQYF.